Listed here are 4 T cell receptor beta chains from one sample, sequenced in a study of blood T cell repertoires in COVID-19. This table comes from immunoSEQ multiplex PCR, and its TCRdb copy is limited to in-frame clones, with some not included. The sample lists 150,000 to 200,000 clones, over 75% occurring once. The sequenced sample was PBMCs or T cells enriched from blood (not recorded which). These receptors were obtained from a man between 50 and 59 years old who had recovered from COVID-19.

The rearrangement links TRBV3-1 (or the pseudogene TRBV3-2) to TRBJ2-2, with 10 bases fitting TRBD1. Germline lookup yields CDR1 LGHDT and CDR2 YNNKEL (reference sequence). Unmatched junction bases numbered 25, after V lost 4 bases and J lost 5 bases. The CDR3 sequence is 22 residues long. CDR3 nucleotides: TGTGCCAGCAGCCTGGACAGGGGGTTAGCTCTAGCCGTCAAACGTGGGACCGGGGAGCTGTTTTTT. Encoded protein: CASSLDRGLALAVKRGTGELFF.

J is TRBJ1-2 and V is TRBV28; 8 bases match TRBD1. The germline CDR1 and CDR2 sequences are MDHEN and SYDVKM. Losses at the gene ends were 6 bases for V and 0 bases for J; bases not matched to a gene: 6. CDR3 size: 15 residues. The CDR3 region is CASRYSGGSNYGYTF. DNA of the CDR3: TGTGCCAGCAGGTACTCAGGGGGCTCTAACTATGGCTACACCTTC.

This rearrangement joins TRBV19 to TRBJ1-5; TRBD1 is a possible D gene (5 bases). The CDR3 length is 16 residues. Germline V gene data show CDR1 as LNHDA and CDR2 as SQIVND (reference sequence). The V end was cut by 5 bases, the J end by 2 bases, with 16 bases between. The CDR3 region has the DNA TGTGCCAGTAGTTTCGGGACCTGGGGGGGCAATCAGCCCCAGCATTTT. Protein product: CASSFGTWGGNQPQHF.

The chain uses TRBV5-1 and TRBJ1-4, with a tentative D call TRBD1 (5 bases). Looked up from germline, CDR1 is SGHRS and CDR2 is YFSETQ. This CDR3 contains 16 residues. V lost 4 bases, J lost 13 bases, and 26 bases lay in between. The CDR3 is CASSHRGVLDAGGLFF. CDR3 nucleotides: TGCGCCAGCAGCCATCGCGGGGTCCTGGATGCGGGGGGACTGTTTTTT. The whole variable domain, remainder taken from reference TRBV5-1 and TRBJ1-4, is KAGVTQTPRYLIKTRGQQVTLSCSPISGHRSVSWYQQTPGQGLQFLFEYFSETQRNKGNFPGRFSGRQFSNSRSEMNVSTLELGDSALYLCASSHRGVLDAGGLFFGSGTQLSVL.